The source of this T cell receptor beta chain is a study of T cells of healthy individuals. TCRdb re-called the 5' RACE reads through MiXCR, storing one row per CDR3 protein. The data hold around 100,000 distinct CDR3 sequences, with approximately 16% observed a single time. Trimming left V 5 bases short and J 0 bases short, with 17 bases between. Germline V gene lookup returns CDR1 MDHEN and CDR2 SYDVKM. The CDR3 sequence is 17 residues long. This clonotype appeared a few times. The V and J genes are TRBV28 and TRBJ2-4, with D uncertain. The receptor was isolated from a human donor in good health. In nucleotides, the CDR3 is TGTGCCAGCAGTAGAATCACATTTAGGCTAGCCAAAAACATTCAGTACTTC. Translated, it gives CASSRITFRLAKNIQYF.